These 4 T cell receptor beta chains were sequenced from one sample in a study of Ad26.COV2.S vaccination and SARS-CoV-2 variants. Libraries were prepared by immunoSEQ multiplex PCR; TCRdb keeps only in-frame clonotypes and omits some of them. The data show 350,000 to 450,000 clones, about 92% seen once. The sample consisted of peripheral blood, taken after recovery from COVID-19. The receptors stem from a human donor who had recovered from COVID-19.

This clone appeared once. J is TRBJ1-6 and V is TRBV6-5; D remains unclear. From germline, CDR1 is MNHEY and CDR2 SVGAGI. The CDR3 sequence is 13 residues long. Trimming took off 0 bases at V and 8 bases at J, with 5 bases between the two ends. CDR3 sequence: CASSYSYDSPLHF. CDR3 sequence (DNA): TGTGCCAGCAGTTACTCTTATGATTCACCCCTCCACTTT.

This chain uses TRBV2 with TRBJ1-3; no clear D. V lost 8 bases, J lost 3 bases, and 2 bases lay in between. The CDR3 is 10 residues long. Germline V CDR1 and CDR2: SNHLY, FYNNEI. The chain's CDR3 is CASVGNTIYF. Here the CDR3 DNA reads TGTGCCAGCGTTGGAAACACCATATATTTT. The full variable domain, with the rest looked up from reference TRBV2 and TRBJ1-3, is EPEVTQTPSHQVTQMGQEVILRCVPISNHLYFYWYRQILGQKVEFLVSFYNNEISEKSEIFDDQFSVERPDGSNFTLKIRSTKLEDSAMYFCASVGNTIYFGEGSWLTVV.

This clone is a singleton in its sample. This sequence joins TRBV7-2 and TRBJ2-2; 8 bases fit TRBD1. The trim removed 5 bases at V and 1 base at J, leaving 9 bases unmatched. Germline V lookup: CDR1 SGHTA, CDR2 FQGNSA. This CDR3 has 17 residues. The CDR3 reads CASSPYIGTGNTGELFF. CDR3 nucleotides: TGTGCCAGCAGCCCCTATATCGGGACAGGGAACACCGGGGAGCTGTTTTTT.

The chain employs TRBV7-3 and TRBJ1-1; TRBD1 is a possible D gene (5 bases). Germline loops: CDR1 SGHTA, CDR2 FQGTGA. V was shortened by 5 bases and J by 3 bases, with 10 bases between the two germline ends. The CDR3 has 13 residues. For the CDR3, the DNA is TGTGCCAGCAGCAGGGGAGGGGACACTGAAGCTTTCTTT. Translating it yields CASSRGGDTEAFF.